These 27 T cell receptor beta chains share one sample of origin, sequenced in a study of cytomegalovirus exposure and HLA in healthy donors. This PCR relied on a set of 60 Vbeta primers and 13 Jbeta primers. Libraries were prepared by immunoSEQ multiplex PCR; TCRdb keeps only in-frame clonotypes and omits some of them. Among roughly 160,000 clones listed, 70% to 85% were seen once. Sequenced sample: PBMCs. The receptors originated from a man in his forties or fifties in good health and CMV-seropositive.

This rearrangement joins TRBV4-1 to TRBJ1-5; D is uncertain. The CDR3 loop spans 16 amino acids. Germline V lookup: CDR1 MGHRA, CDR2 YSYEKL. The ends were cut back, 1 base at V and 3 bases at J, with 13 bases in the middle. CDR3 sequence (DNA): TGCGCCAGCAGCCAAGGGGCACAGAAAGACAATCAGCCCCAGCATTTT. It is translated as CASSQGAQKDNQPQHF.

The chain uses TRBV6-1 and TRBJ1-1, with D possibly being TRBD1 (5 bases). V lost 7 bases and J lost 3, with 9 bases in between. The CDR3 sequence is 12 residues long. Germline CDR1 and CDR2: MNHNS and SASEGT. CDR3 region: CASTRDYTEAFF. For the CDR3, the DNA is TGTGCCAGCACCCGGGACTACACTGAAGCTTTCTTT.

The count of this clone is one. This chain joins TRBV4-3 and TRBJ1-3, with TRBD1 identical over 9 bases. V lost 1 base and J lost 7; bases outside the gene matches: 8. CDR3 length equals 16 residues. CDR1 and CDR2 (germline): LGHNA, YSLEER. CDR3 amino acids: CASSQGGTGNWNTIYF. The CDR3 nucleotides are TGCGCCAGCAGCCAAGGCGGGACAGGGAACTGGAACACCATATATTTT.

This clone showed up just once. Since the CDR3 does not end with the conserved phenylalanine or tryptophan, this likely comes from a read error. This sequence joins TRBV29-1 and TRBJ1-3; D gene ambiguous. The germline CDR1 and CDR2 sequences are SQVTM and ANQGSEA. This CDR3 has 14 amino acids. The V gene lost 8 bases and the J gene lost 0 bases, with 14 bases spanning the gap. DNA of the CDR3: TGCAGCCCCCCTGGGCGCCACTCTGGAAACACCATATATTCT. Protein sequence: CSPPGRHSGNTIYS.

V and J are TRBV4-2 and TRBJ2-3; the match to TRBD2 covers 8 bases. Trimming removed 1 base from V and 1 base from J; junction bases left unmatched: 1. Looked up from germline, CDR1 is LGHNA and CDR2 is YNFKEQ. This CDR3 contains 15 residues. CDR3 residues: CASSQAGGGTDTQYF. The CDR3 DNA reads TGTGCCAGCAGCCAAGCGGGGGGGGGCACAGATACGCAGTATTTT.

The sample holds one count of this clone. V and J are TRBV6-1 and TRBJ1-5, with TRBD1 matching 7 bases. CDR3 length: 15 amino acids. The J segment lost 5 bases and the V segment lost 4 bases, leaving 8 bases of the junction unmatched. Germline V gene lookup returns CDR1 MNHNS and CDR2 SASEGT. The CDR3 DNA is TGTGCCAGCAGTGTCGACAGGGTGGGAGATCAGCCCCAGCATTTT. It encodes CASSVDRVGDQPQHF.

This chain links TRBV9 with TRBJ2-5; 11 bases fit TRBD2. The CDR3 is made up of 14 amino acids. The germline V gene has CDR1 SGDLS and CDR2 YYNGEE. Trimming removed 3 bases from V and 5 bases from J; junction bases left unmatched: 3. CDR3 region: CASSEGLADETQYF. CDR3 nucleotides: TGTGCCAGCAGCGAGGGACTAGCGGATGAGACCCAGTACTTC.

This rearrangement joins TRBV19 to TRBJ1-5, with D tentatively TRBD1 (5 bases). There are 17 residues in the CDR3. With 5 bases removed from V and 3 bases from J, the gap between germline ends came to 20 bases. The germline V gene has CDR1 LNHDA and CDR2 SQIVND (reference sequence). CDR3 DNA: TGTGCCAGTAGTGGCCGTTACAGGTTTCAGGTCAATCAGCCCCAGCATTTT. Amino acid sequence: CASSGRYRFQVNQPQHF.

This chain connects TRBV7-2 to TRBJ1-5; D gene unclear. CDR1 and CDR2 (germline): SGHTA, FQGNSA. The V and J ends lost 2 bases and 0 bases respectively, with 8 bases between them. CDR3 length equals 15 residues. The CDR3, as DNA: TGTGCCAGCAGCTTACAGGCACATAGCAATCAGCCCCAGCATTTT. Protein product: CASSLQAHSNQPQHF. Complete variable domain (other parts from reference TRBV7-2 and TRBJ1-5): GAGVSQSPSNKVTEKGKDVELRCDPISGHTALYWYRQSLGQGLEFLIYFQGNSAPDKSGLPSDRFSAERTGGSVSTLTIQRTQQEDSAVYLCASSLQAHSNQPQHFGDGTRLSIL.

The chain carries TRBV5-5 and TRBJ1-1; TRBD1 matches at 8 bases. Trimming took 1 base from V and 3 from J; bases not matched to a gene: 5. The CDR3 is 15 amino acids. Germline CDR1 and CDR2: SGHKS and YYEKEE (reference sequence). The DNA of the CDR3 is TGTGCCAGCAGCTTGTCAGGGGGCACTGACACTGAAGCTTTCTTT. Its protein is CASSLSGGTDTEAFF.

The sample holds a few counts of this clone. The J gene is TRBJ1-1, the V gene TRBV29-1; tentative D call: TRBD1 (5 bases). CDR1 SQVTM and CDR2 ANQGSEA come from the germline V gene. The CDR3 extends over 14 amino acids. The ends were cut back, 3 bases at V and 5 bases at J, with 16 bases in the middle. Written as DNA, the CDR3 is TGCAGCGTTGAGGAGGGGATAATGGGTACTGAAGCTTTCTTT. Encoded protein: CSVEEGIMGTEAFF.

Remarks on this clone: One end of the junction does not line up with germline, which may come from a read error. The V call is TRBV7-7, the J call TRBJ2-5; 11 nucleotides match TRBD2. CDR3 length: 15 residues. Germline V gene data show CDR1 as SSHAT and CDR2 as FNYEAQ (reference sequence). For the CDR3, the DNA is TGTGCTAGCAGCTTAGTAGCGGGGGGGCCGGAGACCCAGTACTTC. Protein sequence: CASSLVAGGPETQYF. The entire variable domain, with the rest obtained from reference TRBV7-7 and TRBJ2-5, is as follows: GAGVSQSPRYKVTKRGQDVTLRCDPISSHATLYWYQQALGQGPEFLTYFNYEAQPDKSGLPSDRFSAERPEGSISTLTIQRTEQRDSAMYRCASSLVAGGPETQYFGPGTRLLVL.

J is TRBJ2-5 and V is TRBV15, with D hard to call. The CDR3 contains 12 residues. CDR1 and CDR2 from the germline V gene are LNHNV and YYDKDF (reference sequence). V was pared by 4 bases and J by 5 bases, with 8 bases between. CDR3 sequence reads: CATSTARETQYF. CDR3 nucleotide sequence: TGTGCCACCAGCACTGCGAGGGAGACCCAGTACTTC. The whole variable domain, remainder taken from reference TRBV15 and TRBJ2-5, is DAMVIQNPRYQVTQFGKPVTLSCSQTLNHNVMYWYQQKSSQAPKLLFHYYDKDFNNEADTPDNFQSRRPNTSFCFLDIRSPGLGDTAMYLCATSTARETQYFGPGTRLLVL.

This clone was seen a handful of times. The V and J genes are TRBV18 and TRBJ1-6; 8 nucleotides align to TRBD1. This CDR3 is 14 amino acids long. Per the germline V gene, CDR1 is KGHSH and CDR2 is LQKENI. After removal of 3 bases from V and 8 bases from J, the junction contained 3 bases not matched to a gene. As DNA, the CDR3 is TGTGCCAGCTCACCGACAGGGGACTATTCACCCCTCCACTTT. Its protein product is CASSPTGDYSPLHF.

A remark on this clone: At one boundary the junction diverges from the germline segment, which might be a read error. The chain joins TRBV9 to TRBJ2-2; weak D call: TRBD1 (6 bases). Germline loops: CDR1 SGDLS, CDR2 YYNGEE. The CDR3 is 20 residues long. The CDR3, as DNA: TGTGCCAGCAGCGCGCGGAAACCTATAGGACCCAATAGGGACACCTGGGAGCTGTTTTTT. Translating gives CASSARKPIGPNRDTWELFF. Looking up the rest from reference TRBV9 and TRBJ2-2 gives the full variable domain: DSGVTQTPKHLITATGQRVTLRCSPRSGDLSVYWYQQSLDQGLQFLIQYYNGEERAKGNILERFSAQQFPDLHSELNLSSLELGDSALYFCASSARKPIGPNRDTWELFFGEGSRLTVL.

In its sample, this clone was seen a few times. The chain carries TRBV15 and TRBJ2-7; D may be TRBD2 (6 bases). The V gene's germline CDR1 is LNHNV and CDR2 YYDKDF (reference sequence). V lost 0 bases, J lost 3 bases, and 12 bases lay in between. CDR3 length: 15 residues. DNA for the CDR3: TGTGCCACCAGCAGAGATGCGGGACGATACTACGAGCAGTACTTC. Encoded protein: CATSRDAGRYYEQYF.

The V and J genes are TRBV5-1 and TRBJ1-1; 7 bases match TRBD1. This CDR3 comprises 15 residues. Trimming removed 3 bases from V and 0 bases from J; junction bases left unmatched: 5. The germline V gene encodes CDR1 SGHRS and CDR2 YFSETQ. This CDR3 is CASSSQGQLNTEAFF. CDR3 DNA sequence: TGCGCCAGCAGCTCCCAGGGACAGCTGAACACTGAAGCTTTCTTT.

The chain couples TRBV5-6 to TRBJ1-2; D gene ambiguous. V was shortened by 0 bases and J by 2 bases, with 11 bases between the two germline ends. This CDR3 has 15 residues. CDR1 and CDR2 (germline): SGHDT, YYEEEE. The CDR3 sequence is CASSLAQATNYGYTF. Here the CDR3 DNA reads TGTGCCAGCAGCTTGGCCCAGGCTACGAACTATGGCTACACCTTC.

The rearrangement joins TRBV2 to TRBJ1-1; D may be TRBD1 (6 bases). The germline V gene has CDR1 SNHLY and CDR2 FYNNEI. This CDR3 is 15 amino acids long. The V end lost 4 bases, the J end lost 1 base, and 13 bases lay between the germline ends. The CDR3 here is CASSAGVGPNTEAFF. In DNA, the CDR3 is TGTGCCAGCAGTGCAGGGGTAGGCCCGAACACTGAAGCTTTCTTT.

The CDR3 loop reads CASSTAGRDQPQHF. In nucleotides, the CDR3 is TGTGCCAGCAGTACCGCGGGACGTGATCAGCCCCAGCATTTT. The genes are TRBV6-5 and TRBJ1-5; D might be TRBD1 (5 bases). CDR1 is MNHEY and CDR2 is SVGAGI in the germline V gene. V was trimmed by 5 bases and J by 5 bases, leaving 13 bases between them. This CDR3 is 14 amino acids long.

The rearrangement uses TRBV7-9 and TRBJ2-5; TRBD2 matches 16 bases. The germline gives CDR1 SEHNR, CDR2 FQNEAQ (reference sequence). The CDR3 has 18 residues. With 2 bases clipped from V and 4 bases from J, the junction kept 7 bases outside the gene matches. The CDR3 DNA is TGTGCCAGCAGCTTAACTTCGGGACTAGCGGGGGGGCGAGAGACCCAGTACTTC. The encoded protein is CASSLTSGLAGGRETQYF.

The V and J genes are TRBV4-3 and TRBJ2-2; the D gene is possibly TRBD2 (7 bases). V gave up 0 bases and J gave up 4 bases, with 15 bases separating them. The CDR3 runs 17 residues. CDR1 LGHNA and CDR2 YSLEER come from the germline V gene. The CDR3 DNA follows: TGCGCCAGCAGCCAAGACGGTTACGGGGGGCCCACCGGGGAGCTGTTTTTT. As protein: CASSQDGYGGPTGELFF.

The chain couples TRBV14 to TRBJ2-7; TRBD2 agrees at 13 bases. Germline CDR1 and CDR2: SGHDN and FVKESK. V shed 1 base and J 2 bases; nucleotides not matched to a gene: 11. CDR3 length: 19 amino acids. CDR3 region: CASSQAHLRTSGGTYEQYF. CDR3 nucleotides: TGTGCCAGCAGCCAAGCCCACCTAAGGACTAGCGGGGGTACCTACGAGCAGTACTTC. The variable domain in full, completed from reference TRBV14 and TRBJ2-7, reads EAGVTQFPSHSVIEKGQTVTLRCDPISGHDNLYWYRRVMGKEIKFLLHFVKESKQDESGMPNNRFLAERTGGTYSTLKVQPAELEDSGVYFCASSQAHLRTSGGTYEQYFGPGTRLTVT.

This rearrangement joins TRBV5-1 to TRBJ1-1; D may be TRBD1 (6 bases). The CDR3 loop spans 12 amino acids. Germline V CDR1 and CDR2: SGHRS, YFSETQ. Trimming cost V 0 bases and J 11 bases, with 11 bases left between them. The CDR3 DNA reads as TGCGCCAGCAGCTTGGGGAGACAGGACGCTTTCTTT. Amino acid sequence: CASSLGRQDAFF.

In its sample, this clone was seen a few times. The chain couples TRBV9 to TRBJ1-1; 7 positions agree with TRBD1. The CDR3 sequence is 17 residues long. The J segment lost 1 base and the V segment lost 0 bases, leaving 9 bases of the junction unmatched. Germline lookup yields CDR1 SGDLS and CDR2 YYNGEE. Here the CDR3 reads CASSVVKGQPENTEAFF. The CDR3 DNA is TGTGCCAGCAGCGTAGTAAAGGGACAGCCTGAGAACACTGAAGCTTTCTTT.

The genes are TRBV6-1 and TRBJ1-6, with a tentative D call TRBD1 (5 bases). The CDR3 has 15 amino acids. The ends were cut back, 7 bases at V and 7 bases at J, with 17 bases in the middle. Looked up from germline, CDR1 is MNHNS and CDR2 is SASEGT. CDR3 bases: TGTGCCAGCATCTTCCGGGACTTTGGGAATTCACCCCTCCACTTT. It codes for CASIFRDFGNSPLHF.

CDR3 amino acids: CASSPRAVGNQPQHF. The CDR3 region has the DNA TGTGCCAGCAGCCCTCGCGCCGTAGGCAATCAGCCCCAGCATTTT. This sequence joins TRBV7-3 and TRBJ1-5; D uncertain. This CDR3 has 15 amino acids. The ends were cut back, 5 bases at V and 2 bases at J, with 13 bases in the middle. Germline lookup yields CDR1 SGHTA and CDR2 FQGTGA.